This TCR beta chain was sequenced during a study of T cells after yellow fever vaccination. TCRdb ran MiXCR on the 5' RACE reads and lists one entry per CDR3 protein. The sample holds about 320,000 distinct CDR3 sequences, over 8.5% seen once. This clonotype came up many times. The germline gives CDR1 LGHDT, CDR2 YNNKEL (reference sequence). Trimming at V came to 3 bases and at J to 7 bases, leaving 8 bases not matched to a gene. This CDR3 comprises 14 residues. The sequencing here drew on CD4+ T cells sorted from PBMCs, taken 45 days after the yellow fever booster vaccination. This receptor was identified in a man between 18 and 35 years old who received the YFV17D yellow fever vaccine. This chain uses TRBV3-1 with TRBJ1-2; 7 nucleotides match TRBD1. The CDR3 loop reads CASSHANRGGGYTF. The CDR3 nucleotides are TGTGCCAGCAGCCACGCTAACAGGGGAGGTGGCTACACCTTC.